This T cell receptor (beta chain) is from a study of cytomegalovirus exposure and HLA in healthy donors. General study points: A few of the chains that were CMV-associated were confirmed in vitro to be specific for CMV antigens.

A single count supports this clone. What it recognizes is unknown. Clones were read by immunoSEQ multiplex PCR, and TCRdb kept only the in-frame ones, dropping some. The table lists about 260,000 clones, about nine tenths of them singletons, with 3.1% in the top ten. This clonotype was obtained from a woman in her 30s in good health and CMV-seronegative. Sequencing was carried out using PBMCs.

Here the CDR3 DNA reads TGTGCCAGCAGTGGACCCGGACTAGCGGGAGAAGCGGCCAAAAACATTCAGTACTTC. Translated: CASSGPGLAGEAAKNIQYF. The chain uses TRBV2 and TRBJ2-4, with TRBD2 matching over 13 bases. From germline, CDR1 is SNHLY and CDR2 FYNNEI. The CDR3 has 19 residues. The ends lost 4 bases at V and 1 base at J; junction bases unmatched: 10.